This record concerns one TCR beta chain sequence. Antigen specificity is unknown. This sample stems from a study of shared clonotypes between healthy human individuals. General observations from the study: Clonotypes not shared had lower generation probabilities than those common to all four donors. Genetic and exposure-history diversity was limited by the few donors. An effect of sequencing depth on clonotype sharing among donors was expected.

CDR1 and CDR2 (germline): GTSNPN, SVGIG (reference sequence). The germline V and J ends were trimmed by 5 bases and 7 bases, with 11 bases remaining between them. The CDR3 has 11 residues. Generated by immunoSEQ multiplex PCR, the TCRdb table keeps only in-frame clones and is missing some. Seen here are some 2,100,000 clones, almost 96% observed once, and the top ten hold 0.1% to 0.15%. The material sequenced was naive CD4+ T cells sorted from blood. The subset denotes: CD45RA+ positively selected. The chain employs TRBV30 and TRBJ1-2; D not certain. The clonotype originates from a man aged 18 to 30 in good health. In nucleotides, the CDR3 is TGTGCCTGGGGCGATATGGGTGGCTACACCTTC. This gives the protein CAWGDMGGYTF.